This TCR beta chain was recorded in a study of PD-L1 blockade in urothelial cancer. Looking at the study overall: The number of prior chemotherapy regimens per patient was 0 to 3.

Specified time point: pretreatment peripheral blood. Produced via immunoSEQ multiplex PCR; TCRdb's table is partial and in-frame only. The data contain some 45,000 clones, about 88% of them seen just once; the ten biggest clones take up just under 25%. This specimen was PBMCs, taken around atezolizumab (anti-PD-L1) treatment. The source is a donor aged 40 or over with urothelial cancer.

CDR3 DNA: TGTGCCAGCAGCCCACCCAGGGGAAGGTCGTACTTC. This sequence encodes CASSPPRGRSYF. V is TRBV7-2 and J is TRBJ2-7, with D tentatively TRBD1 (6 bases). The V gene lost 5 bases and the J gene lost 12 bases, with 17 bases spanning the gap. Germline V CDR1 and CDR2: SGHTA, FQGNSA. This CDR3 is 12 amino acids long.